This T cell receptor (beta chain) emerged from a study of T cell responses to AZD1222 COVID-19 vaccine. Study results and limitations: Nearly half of unique spike-specific TCRs reportedly avoided B.1.351 and B.1.1.7 mutated regions. No day 14 peak samples; only post-peak repertoires were characterized. CD4 TCRs associated with vaccination spanned spike, dominating at 160-218 and 743-854.

Sequencing was performed with immunoSEQ multiplex PCR; in TCRdb, only in-frame clones are kept and a portion is missing. The sample carries roughly 130,000 clones, 80% to 95% recorded once. Note on this clone: The antigen is undetermined.

The CDR3 is made up of 15 amino acids. V lost 7 bases and J 0 bases, leaving 14 bases between the germline ends. Germline V gene sequence: CDR1 SGHDT, CDR2 YYEEEE. The gene calls are TRBV5-6 and TRBJ1-3; a possible D gene is TRBD1 (5 bases). The sequence was obtained from an adult who received the AZD1222 COVID-19 vaccine. Sample: peripheral blood, taken 28 days after the second AZD1222 dose. The CDR3 nucleotides read TGTGCCAGCTTACCGGGGCGACTCTCTGGAAACACCATATATTTT. Amino acid sequence: CASLPGRLSGNTIYF.